The 2 T cell receptor beta chains in this list originate from one sample, sequenced in a study of blood T cell repertoires in COVID-19. Clones were read by immunoSEQ multiplex PCR, and TCRdb kept only the in-frame ones, dropping some. Of some 160,000 clones in the sample, over 80% were seen once. The sample taken for sequencing was PBMCs or T cells enriched from blood (not recorded which). These receptors all come from a middle-aged woman who had recovered from COVID-19.

V and J are TRBV11-1 and TRBJ2-1; 7 positions match TRBD2. The CDR3 has 14 residues. In germline, CDR1 is SGHAT, CDR2 FQDESV (reference sequence). V dropped 4 bases and J dropped 6; count of bases not matched to a gene: 6. In nucleotides, the CDR3 is TGTGCCAGCAGCTCTAGCGGCCTGGTCAATGAGCAGTTCTTC. Translated, it gives CASSSSGLVNEQFF. Drawing the rest from reference TRBV11-1 and TRBJ2-1, the complete variable domain is EAEVAQSPRYKITEKSQAVAFWCDPISGHATLYWYRQILGQGPELLVQFQDESVVDDSQLPKDRFSAERLKGVDSTLKIQPAELGDSAMYLCASSSSGLVNEQFFGPGTRLTVL.

The chain couples TRBV11-3 to TRBJ2-1; TRBD1 matches at 10 bases. V trimming: 4 bases; J trimming: 6 bases; junction bases outside the gene matches: 6. In germline, CDR1 is SGHNT, CDR2 YENEEA. The CDR3 is 15 amino acids. CDR3 nucleotide sequence: TGTGCCAGCAGCTCACGACAGGGGGCCGGCAATGAGCAGTTCTTC. It translates to CASSSRQGAGNEQFF.